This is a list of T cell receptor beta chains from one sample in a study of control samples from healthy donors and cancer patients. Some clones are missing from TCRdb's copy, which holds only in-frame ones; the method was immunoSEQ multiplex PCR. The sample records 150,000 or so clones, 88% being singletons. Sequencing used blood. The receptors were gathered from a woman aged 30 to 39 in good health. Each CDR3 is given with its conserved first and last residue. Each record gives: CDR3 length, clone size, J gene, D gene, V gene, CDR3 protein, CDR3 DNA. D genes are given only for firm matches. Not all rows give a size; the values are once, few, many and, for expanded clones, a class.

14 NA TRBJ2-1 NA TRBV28 CASSLPSGYNEQFF TGTGCCAGCAGTTTGCCGTCGGGCTACAATGAGCAGTTCTTC
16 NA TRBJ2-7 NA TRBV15 CATSRDLGISSYEQYF TGTGCCACCAGCAGAGATTTAGGCATTAGCTCCTACGAGCAGTACTTC
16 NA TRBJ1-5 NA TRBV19 CASSMGNRGRNQPQHF TGTGCCAGTAGTATGGGGAACAGAGGTCGCAATCAGCCCCAGCATTTT
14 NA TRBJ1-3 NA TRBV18 CASSPVGDGNTIYF TGTGCCAGCTCACCAGTGGGAGATGGAAACACCATATATTTT
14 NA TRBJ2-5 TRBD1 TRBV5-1 CASSLPTGVETQYF TGCGCCAGCAGTCTTCCAACAGGGGTAGAGACCCAGTACTTC
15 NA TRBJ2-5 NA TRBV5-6 CASSPPSGSLETQYF TGTGCCAGCAGCCCACCTTCAGGGAGTCTAGAGACCCAGTACTTC
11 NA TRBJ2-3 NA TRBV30 CAWWSTDTQYF TGTGCCTGGTGGAGCACAGATACGCAGTATTTT
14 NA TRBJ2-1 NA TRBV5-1 CASSLRQAYNEQFF TGCGCCAGCAGCTTGCGCCAGGCATACAATGAGCAGTTCTTC
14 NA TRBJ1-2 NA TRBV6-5 CASKYRSDGYGYTF TGTGCCAGCAAGTACCGGTCAGACGGGTATGGCTACACCTTC
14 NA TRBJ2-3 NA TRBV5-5 CASSLGHTPDTQYF TGTGCCAGCAGCTTAGGACACACCCCAGATACGCAGTATTTT
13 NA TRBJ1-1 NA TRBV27 CASSFNGNTEAFF TGTGCCAGCAGTTTCAACGGGAACACTGAAGCTTTCTTT
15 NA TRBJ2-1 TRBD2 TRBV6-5 CASSYGLAANNEQFF TGTGCCAGCAGTTACGGACTAGCGGCTAACAATGAGCAGTTCTTC
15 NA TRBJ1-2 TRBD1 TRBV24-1 CATSDPATGVGGYTF TGTGCCACCAGTGACCCGGCGACAGGGGTCGGCGGCTACACCTTC
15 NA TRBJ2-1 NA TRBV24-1 CATCDSALNYNEQFF TGTGCCACCTGTGACTCCGCACTCAACTACAATGAGCAGTTCTTC
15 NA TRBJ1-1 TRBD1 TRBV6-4 CASRQRTGVGAEAFF TGTGCCAGCAGACAACGGACAGGGGTCGGAGCTGAAGCTTTCTTT
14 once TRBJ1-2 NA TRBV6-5 CASSLDRANYGYTF TGTGCCAGCAGTCTCGACAGAGCTAACTATGGCTACACCTTC
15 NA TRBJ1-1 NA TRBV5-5 CASSLARGANTEAFF TGTGCCAGCAGCTTGGCACGAGGGGCCAACACTGAAGCTTTCTTT
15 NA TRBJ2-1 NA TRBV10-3 CAISESGLANNEQFF TGTGCCATCAGTGAATCGGGACTGGCTAACAATGAGCAGTTCTTC
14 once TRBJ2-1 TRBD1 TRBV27 CASSPRQGNNEQFF TGTGCCAGCAGTCCTCGACAGGGAAACAATGAGCAGTTCTTC
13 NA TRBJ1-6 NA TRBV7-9 CASSGPDNSPLHF TGTGCCAGCAGCGGACCGGATAATTCACCCCTCCACTTT
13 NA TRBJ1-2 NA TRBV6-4 CASSDSGENGYTF TGTGCCAGCAGTGATTCCGGGGAGAACGGCTACACCTTC
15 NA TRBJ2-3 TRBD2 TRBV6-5 CASSGLAGSTDTQYF TGTGCCAGCAGCGGACTAGCGGGCAGCACAGATACGCAGTATTTT
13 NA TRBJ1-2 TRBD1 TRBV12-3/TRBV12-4 CASSPRGPYGYTF TGTGCCAGCAGTCCTAGGGGGCCCTATGGCTACACCTTC
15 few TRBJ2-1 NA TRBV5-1 CASSLSGEVYNEQFF TGCGCCAGCAGCTTGTCCGGGGAAGTCTACAATGAGCAGTTCTTC
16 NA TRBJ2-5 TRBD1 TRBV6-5 CASSLHPGTGGETQYF TGTGCCAGCAGTTTGCACCCCGGGACAGGAGGAGAGACCCAGTACTTC
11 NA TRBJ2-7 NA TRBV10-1 CASRQNRARYF TGCGCCAGCAGGCAAAACAGGGCCAGGTACTTC
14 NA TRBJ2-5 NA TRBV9 CASSDGLNTGTQYF TGTGCCAGCAGCGACGGACTGAATACGGGGACCCAGTACTTC
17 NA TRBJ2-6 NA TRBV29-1 CSVRSDSPNSGANVLTF TGCAGCGTTAGGTCGGACAGCCCTAACTCTGGGGCCAACGTCCTGACTTTC
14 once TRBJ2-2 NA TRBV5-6 CASSRTGVRGELFF TGTGCCAGCAGCCGAACCGGGGTCCGCGGGGAGCTGTTTTTT
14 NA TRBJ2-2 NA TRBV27 CASSLSRYTGELFF TGTGCCAGCAGTTTATCGAGGTACACCGGGGAGCTGTTTTTT
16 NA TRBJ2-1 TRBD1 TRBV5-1 CASSWIPGQGNTEQFF TGCGCCAGCAGCTGGATTCCGGGACAGGGGAATACTGAGCAGTTCTTC
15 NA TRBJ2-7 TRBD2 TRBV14 CASSQGLAGTYEQYF TGTGCCAGCAGCCAAGGGCTAGCGGGGACCTACGAGCAGTACTTC
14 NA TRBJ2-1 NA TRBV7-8 CASSLVSGYNEQFF TGTGCCAGCAGCCTGGTATCGGGGTACAATGAGCAGTTCTTC
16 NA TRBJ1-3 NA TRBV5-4 CASSFGALGSGNTIYF TGTGCCAGCAGCTTTGGCGCCTTAGGCTCTGGAAACACCATATATTTT
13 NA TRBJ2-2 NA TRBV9 CASSVEWFGELFF TGTGCCAGCAGCGTAGAGTGGTTCGGGGAGCTGTTTTTT
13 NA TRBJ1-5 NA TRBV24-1 CATSARAYQPQHF TGTGCCACCAGTGCTCGGGCCTATCAGCCCCAGCATTTT
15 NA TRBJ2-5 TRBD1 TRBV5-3 CARSLTQGSWETQYF TGTGCCAGAAGCCTAACACAGGGGTCGTGGGAGACCCAGTACTTC
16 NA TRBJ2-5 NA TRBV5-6 CASSLEGRLYQETQYF TGTGCCAGCAGCTTGGAGGGCAGGTTGTACCAAGAGACCCAGTACTTC
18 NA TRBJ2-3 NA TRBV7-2 CASSPRSQKITSTDTQYF TGTGCCAGCAGCCCCCGATCCCAGAAGATAACTAGCACAGATACGCAGTATTTT
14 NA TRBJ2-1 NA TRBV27 CASSLPGGGGEQFF TGTGCCAGCAGTTTACCCGGGGGCGGCGGTGAGCAGTTCTTC
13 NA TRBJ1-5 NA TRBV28 CASASRGNQPQHF TGTGCCAGCGCTTCTAGGGGCAATCAGCCCCAGCATTTT
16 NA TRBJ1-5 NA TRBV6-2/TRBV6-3 CASSFGSWMSNQPQHF TGTGCCAGCAGTTTCGGGAGTTGGATGAGCAATCAGCCCCAGCATTTT
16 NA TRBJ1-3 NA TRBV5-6 CASSLYEELAGNTIYF TGTGCCAGCAGCTTGTATGAGGAATTAGCAGGAAACACCATATATTTT
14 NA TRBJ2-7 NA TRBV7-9 CASSQAGTYYEQYF TGTGCCAGCAGCCAAGCCGGGACCTACTACGAGCAGTACTTC
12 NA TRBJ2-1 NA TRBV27 CASSLGRNEQFF TGTGCCAGCAGTCTAGGGCGCAATGAGCAGTTCTTC
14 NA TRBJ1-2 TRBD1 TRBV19 CASSNRGTVYGYTF TGTGCCAGCAGTAACCGGGGGACAGTATATGGCTACACCTTC
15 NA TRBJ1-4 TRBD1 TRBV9 CASSVQTGTNEKLFF TGTGCCAGCAGCGTTCAGACAGGGACTAATGAAAAACTGTTTTTT
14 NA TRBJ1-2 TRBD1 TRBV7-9 CASTRQGAFYGYTF TGTGCCAGCACCAGACAGGGGGCGTTCTATGGCTACACCTTC
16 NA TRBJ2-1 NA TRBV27 CASSPHEGVNFYEQFF TGTGCCAGCAGTCCTCATGAGGGGGTAAATTTCTATGAGCAGTTCTTC
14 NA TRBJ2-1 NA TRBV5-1 CASSPWRARNEQFF TGCGCCAGCAGCCCTTGGCGGGCTCGCAATGAGCAGTTCTTC
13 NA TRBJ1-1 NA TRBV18 CASSSTPNTEAFF TGTGCCAGCTCATCAACACCAAACACTGAAGCTTTCTTT
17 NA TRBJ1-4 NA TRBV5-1 CASSLGRGGILNEKLFF TGCGCCAGCAGCTTGGGCAGGGGCGGAATCCTTAATGAAAAACTGTTTTTT
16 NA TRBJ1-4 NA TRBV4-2 CASSLRGRTASEKLFF TGTGCCAGCAGCCTCCGGGGCCGGACGGCCTCCGAAAAACTGTTTTTT
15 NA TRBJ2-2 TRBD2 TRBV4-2 CASSQFTSGNGELFF TGTGCCAGCAGCCAATTTACTAGCGGGAACGGGGAGCTGTTTTTT